Sequencing of this T cell receptor beta chain was carried out in a study of T cells after posttransplantation cyclophosphamide listed by TCRdb under 2016. Concerning the study at large: Using TRB sequencing, the study followed how the T cell repertoire reconstituted after myeloablative bone marrow transplantation in which posttransplantation cyclophosphamide served as GVHD prophylaxis. Antigen receptor sequencing was done on samples from some 34 PTCy-treated patients and from 15 to 20 related bone marrow donors of those patients. Up to about 3 additional blood samples from 2 to 5.2 years after transplant were also TRB-sequenced in 3 patients, as was pretransplant blood from several patients. Public TRB sequences were checked against a database of over 3,500 sequences associated with responses to pathogens, tumor antigens, self-antigens and alloantigens. TRA and TRB clonality were tightly correlated in 10 or so samples, so subsequent TCR analyses focused on TRB only. TRB sequencing was performed on blood from all 35 or so PTCy patients with 1-year posttransplant specimens. On the study overall, not on this receptor specifically: At 1-2 months, donor-recipient similarity was low but rose over the first year, and the later blood repertoires were often dominated by donor CD8+ memory clones. The TRB repertoires of T cells infiltrating skin or the GI tract showed only limited overlap with the TRB repertoires found in blood. Across the roughly 48 patients, TRB clonality was highly associated with recipient CMV seropositivity and CMV reactivation, and diversity with PTCy was similar to that in the CNI/methotrexate controls.

This clone was detected many times. Its specific antigen is unknown. No per-base quality is available; no much larger clone lies one base away. Trimming removed 2 bases from V and 3 bases from J; the gene matches leave 7 bases unexplained. Taken from the germline V gene, the CDR1 and CDR2 loops are SGHDT and YYEEEE. The CDR3 runs 18 amino acids, cysteine and phenylalanine included. The entry retains the CDR3 DNA only, 54 bases that are in frame from base 1. Related bone marrow donors provided peripheral blood samples on the day of marrow donation. Peripheral blood and bone marrow mononuclear cells were isolated by Ficoll-Hypaque density centrifugation and cryopreserved. Genomic DNA was the input for TRB sequencing, which was run either with the immunoSEQ assay at survey resolution or with the hsTCRB kit. The original pipeline was this. The immunoSEQ software handled initial read processing, and the LymphoSeq R package was used for repertoire analyses. Clonality was calculated as 1 minus normalized Shannon entropy, and the Gini coefficient was also calculated for each TRB dataset. To infer phenotypes in unsorted samples, TRB sequences from sorted subsets of the recipient or donor were mapped onto the unsorted samples of the same recipient. Drawn from immuneACCESS, this table holds only the in-frame rearrangements with V and J called that TCRdb kept. Clones are partly lost; checked studies trace under half to an unresolved V gene and leave the rest unexplained. D and trimming come from the DNA, and the V and J calls and clone size come from that table. This sample contains 40,000 to 60,000 clones, none of which is a singleton. Jointly, the top ten make up roughly 2% of the sample.

The sequence came from a man aged 40-50 years in good health, CMV-negative, and a related stem cell transplant donor. Sequencing was carried out using PBMCs. This chain joins TRBV5-6 to TRBJ2-3; 15 junctional bases match TRBD2. The bases are TGTGCCAGCAGCTTATTTGGGACTAGCGGGAGGAAAACAGATACGCAGTATTTT. It encodes CASSLFGTSGRKTDTQYF.